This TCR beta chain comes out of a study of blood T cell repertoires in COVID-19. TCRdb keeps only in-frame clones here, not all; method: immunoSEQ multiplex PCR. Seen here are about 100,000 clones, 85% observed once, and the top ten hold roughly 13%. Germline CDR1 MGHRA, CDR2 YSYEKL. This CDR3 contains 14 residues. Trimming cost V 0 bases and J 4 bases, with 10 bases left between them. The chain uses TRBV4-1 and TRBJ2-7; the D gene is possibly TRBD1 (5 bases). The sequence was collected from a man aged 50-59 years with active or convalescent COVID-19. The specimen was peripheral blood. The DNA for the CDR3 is TGCGCCAGCAGCCAAGAAGGGCAGGGATACGAGCAGTACTTC. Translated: CASSQEGQGYEQYF.